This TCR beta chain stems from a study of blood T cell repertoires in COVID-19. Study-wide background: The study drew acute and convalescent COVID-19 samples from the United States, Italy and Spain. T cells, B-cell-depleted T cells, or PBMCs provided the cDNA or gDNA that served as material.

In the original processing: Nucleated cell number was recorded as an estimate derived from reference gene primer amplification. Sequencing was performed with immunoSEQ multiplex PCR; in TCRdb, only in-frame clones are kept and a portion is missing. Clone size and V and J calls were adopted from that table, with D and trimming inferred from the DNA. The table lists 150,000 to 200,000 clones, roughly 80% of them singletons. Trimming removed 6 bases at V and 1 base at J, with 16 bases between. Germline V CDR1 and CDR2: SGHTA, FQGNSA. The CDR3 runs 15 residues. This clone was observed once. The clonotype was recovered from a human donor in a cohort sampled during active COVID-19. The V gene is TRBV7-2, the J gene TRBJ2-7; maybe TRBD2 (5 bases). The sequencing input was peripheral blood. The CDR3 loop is CASSYNPGGSYEQYF. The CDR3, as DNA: TGTGCCAGCAGTTATAACCCAGGCGGGTCCTACGAGCAGTACTTC.